Sequencing of this T cell receptor (beta chain) was carried out in a study of blood T cell repertoires in COVID-19. As for the study in general: Researchers got acute and convalescent COVID-19 samples from the United States, Italy and Spain.

The Seattle site enrolled patients during active infection and followed them longitudinally. Produced via immunoSEQ multiplex PCR; TCRdb's table is partial and in-frame only. Of 200,000 to 250,000 clones listed, more than 75% are singletons. Germline V gives CDR1 GTSNPN, CDR2 SVGIG (reference sequence). V lost 4 bases and J lost 3, with 12 bases in between. There are 13 residues in the CDR3. This clonotype originated in a woman of 80 years or more with COVID-19, enrolled during active disease. The sequencing sample was made of peripheral blood. The rearrangement uses TRBV30 and TRBJ1-1, with D unclear. CDR3 loop: CAWKSTIYTEAFF. CDR3 sequence (DNA): TGTGCCTGGAAGTCCACTATTTACACTGAAGCTTTCTTT.